What follows are 8 T cell receptor beta chains derived from one specimen sequenced in a study of shared clonotypes between healthy human individuals. TCRdb's copy holds only in-frame clones and misses some; the assay was immunoSEQ multiplex PCR. The data contain around 990,000 clones, roughly 80% of them singletons. Sequencing was done on a sample of memory CD4+ T cells from PBMCs. Sample subset: CD45RA-negative fraction. The receptors derive from a man between 18 and 35 years old in good health. Some clones in this sample may be carry-over from other donors' samples.

Of note for this clone: A far larger clone is one base from this, pointing to a likely read error. In the same sample, other DNA sequences code for this CDR3. This chain links TRBV5-1 with TRBJ1-5, with a possible D match to TRBD1 (5 bases). Germline assignment: CDR1 SGHRS and CDR2 YFSETQ. There are 13 residues in the CDR3. This CDR3 is CASSLGPDQPQHF. The DNA of the CDR3 is TGTGCCAGCAGCTTGGGGCCGGATCAGCCCCAGCATTTT.

V gene TRBV27 combines with J gene TRBJ1-2; D might be TRBD1 (6 bases). The CDR3 spans 13 residues. Trimming cost V 8 bases and J 4 bases, with 14 bases left between them. The V gene's germline CDR1 is MNHEY and CDR2 SMNVEV (reference sequence). CDR3 bases: TGTGCCAGCCAAAAGGGGGGAAGCTATGGCTACACCTTC. Protein product: CASQKGGSYGYTF.

This chain links TRBV5-1 with TRBJ2-7; D gene uncertain. The CDR3 is made up of 14 amino acids. Trimming removed 4 bases from V and 3 bases from J, with 14 bases in between. Per germline, CDR1 SGHRS and CDR2 YFSETQ. This chain's CDR3 is CASSPVPAIYEQYF. For the CDR3, the DNA is TGCGCCAGCAGCCCCGTGCCGGCAATCTACGAGCAGTACTTC.

This chain joins TRBV4-2 and TRBJ2-1; TRBD2 matches at 10 bases. Losses at the gene ends were 1 base for V and 6 bases for J; bases not matched to a gene: 6. This CDR3 contains 16 residues. The germline gives CDR1 LGHNA, CDR2 YNFKEQ. The CDR3 reads CASSQGAGGPINEQFF. The CDR3 DNA sequence: TGTGCCAGCAGCCAAGGAGCGGGAGGGCCCATCAATGAGCAGTTCTTC.

The V call is TRBV25-1, the J call TRBJ1-2; D not resolved. V was shortened by 3 bases and J by 2 bases, with 16 bases between the two germline ends. CDR1 is MGHDK, CDR2 SYGVNS, per germline. The CDR3 length is 16 residues. CDR3 loop: CASSDERRAANYGYTF. CDR3 in DNA: TGTGCCAGCAGTGATGAGCGTAGGGCAGCGAACTATGGCTACACCTTC.

This chain joins TRBV19 and TRBJ1-2, with D possibly TRBD1 on 6 matching bases. From germline, CDR1 is LNHDA and CDR2 SQIVND (reference sequence). Trimming stripped 3 bases from V and 4 bases from J, with 12 bases between. The CDR3 extends over 14 amino acids. The CDR3 region is CASSISGASYGYTF. The CDR3 DNA sequence: TGTGCCAGTAGTATTTCAGGGGCCTCCTATGGCTACACCTTC.

The chain uses TRBV7-6 and TRBJ2-2; TRBD1 matches at 7 bases. This CDR3 comprises 16 residues. V lost 1 base to trimming and J lost 0 bases; unmatched junction nucleotides: 2. Germline CDR1 is SGHVS and CDR2 is FNYEAQ. CDR3 protein: CASSLVQGANTGELFF. In DNA, the CDR3 is TGTGCCAGCAGCTTAGTCCAGGGGGCGAACACCGGGGAGCTGTTTTTT. Using reference TRBV7-6 and TRBJ2-2 for the parts outside the CDR3, the full variable domain is GAGVSQSPRYKVTKRGQDVALRCDPISGHVSLYWYRQALGQGPEFLTYFNYEAQQDKSGLPNDRFSAERPEGSISTLTIQRTEQRDSAMYRCASSLVQGANTGELFFGEGSRLTVL.

The V and J genes are TRBV5-1 and TRBJ2-2, with TRBD1 matching 8 bases. Germline CDR1 SGHRS, CDR2 YFSETQ. The CDR3 totals 14 residues. V lost 7 bases, J lost 2 bases, and 4 bases stayed unmatched. CDR3 bases: TGCGCCAGCGGACCAGGGGGCAACACCGGGGAGCTGTTTTTT. It is translated as CASGPGGNTGELFF.